Shown below are 23 T cell receptor beta chains from a single sample sequenced in a study of shared clonotypes between healthy human individuals. Naive CD8 cells lacked CD45RO and underwent positive selection for CCR7, leaving out terminally differentiated effector memory CD45RA+ cells. Produced via immunoSEQ multiplex PCR; TCRdb's table is partial and in-frame only. The sample has over 2 million clones, roughly 95% seen once. The source material was naive CD8+ T cells sorted from blood. These receptors all stem from a man between 18 and 35 years old in good health.

Here the CDR3 DNA reads TGTGCCAGCAGTTTATCGATAACAGGGGCGGGAGATACGCAGTATTTT. Its protein product is CASSLSITGAGDTQYF. V and J are TRBV27 and TRBJ2-3; 7 bases fit TRBD1. V was pared by 0 bases and J by 5 bases, with 8 bases of the junction left unmatched. CDR3 length equals 16 residues. Germline V gene data show CDR1 as MNHEY and CDR2 as SMNVEV (reference sequence).

The rearrangement links TRBV28 to TRBJ2-5, with TRBD2 matching 10 bases. The CDR3 loop spans 17 amino acids. The germline CDR1 and CDR2 sequences are MDHEN and SYDVKM. The trim removed 4 bases at V and 0 bases at J, leaving 8 bases unmatched. CDR3 nucleotide sequence: TGTGCCAGCAGTTCCCTAGCGGGGGATGGATACCAAGAGACCCAGTACTTC. Residues: CASSSLAGDGYQETQYF.

The CDR3 region has the DNA TGTGCCAGCAGCCCCAGGGTGGGTGAGACCCAGTACTTC. The encoded protein is CASSPRVGETQYF. V and J are TRBV4-2 and TRBJ2-5, with a tentative D call TRBD1 (5 bases). The CDR3 runs to 13 residues. In germline, CDR1 is LGHNA, CDR2 YNFKEQ. The germline V and J ends were trimmed by 4 bases and 5 bases, with 11 bases remaining between them.

The V and J genes are TRBV7-9 and TRBJ1-6; D is unresolved. Per the germline V gene, CDR1 is SEHNR and CDR2 is FQNEAQ (reference sequence). This CDR3 is 13 amino acids long. V shed 5 bases and J shed 6 bases, with 8 bases lying between them. The CDR3 spells CASSPGTNSPLHF. CDR3 DNA sequence: TGTGCCAGCAGCCCCGGTACTAATTCACCCCTCCACTTT.

This chain connects TRBV27 to TRBJ2-3; 9 bases agree with TRBD1. The junction had 10 bases not matched to a gene; V was cut back by 6 bases and J by 6 bases. CDR1 and CDR2 (germline): MNHEY, SMNVEV (reference sequence). The CDR3 has 15 residues. The CDR3 region is CASSLKDRGQDTQYF. In DNA form, the CDR3 reads TGTGCCAGCAGCTTAAAGGACAGGGGACAGGATACGCAGTATTTT.

The chain employs TRBV9 and TRBJ2-3, with 10 bases identical to TRBD2. This CDR3 region has 17 residues. Germline V gives CDR1 SGDLS, CDR2 YYNGEE. V shed 0 bases, J shed 2 bases, and the junction held 6 bases outside the gene matches. DNA for the CDR3: TGTGCCAGCAGCGTAGCTACGCTAGCGGGGGCCACAGATACGCAGTATTTT. As protein: CASSVATLAGATDTQYF.

The chain recombines TRBV27 with TRBJ1-2; 11 bases are a match to TRBD1. The germline CDR1 and CDR2 sequences are MNHEY and SMNVEV (reference sequence). This CDR3 comprises 16 residues. V dropped 3 bases and J dropped 7; count of bases not matched to a gene: 10. CDR3 in DNA: TGTGCCAGCAGTTTCACCGGGACAGGGGGTCATCGTGGCTACACCTTC. Amino acids: CASSFTGTGGHRGYTF.

DNA for the CDR3: TGTGCCAGCAGCTTGTCTCAGGGCCGGGAAAACACTGAAGCTTTCTTT. Its translation: CASSLSQGRENTEAFF. The V and J genes are TRBV5-6 and TRBJ1-1; possible D gene TRBD1, 5 bases. The CDR3 contains 16 residues. CDR1 is SGHDT, CDR2 YYEEEE, per germline. V was trimmed by 1 base and J by 2 bases, leaving 15 bases between them.

This clone was observed a handful of times. Different DNA sequences within this sample yield the same CDR3. The chain joins TRBV9 to TRBJ2-6; maybe TRBD1 (5 bases). Looked up from germline, CDR1 is SGDLS and CDR2 is YYNGEE. CDR3 size: 15 residues. V was pared by 0 bases and J by 2 bases, with 6 bases between. The CDR3 region has the DNA TGTGCCAGCAGCGTAGAAGGGGCTGGGGCCAACGTCCTGACTTTC. Translated, it gives CASSVEGAGANVLTF. The full variable domain, with the rest looked up from reference TRBV9 and TRBJ2-6, is DSGVTQTPKHLITATGQRVTLRCSPRSGDLSVYWYQQSLDQGLQFLIQYYNGEERAKGNILERFSAQQFPDLHSELNLSSLELGDSALYFCASSVEGAGANVLTFGAGSRLTVL.

The V and J genes are TRBV28 and TRBJ2-5; D remains ambiguous. This CDR3 contains 14 residues. The germline CDR1 and CDR2 sequences are MDHEN and SYDVKM. V was shortened by 3 bases and J by 2 bases, with 10 bases between the two germline ends. CDR3 amino acids: CASSLPFGQETQYF. In DNA form, the CDR3 reads TGTGCCAGCAGTTTGCCGTTTGGGCAAGAGACCCAGTACTTC.

This chain joins TRBV7-9 and TRBJ2-1; 10 bases fit TRBD2. The CDR3 spans 15 residues. Germline lookup yields CDR1 SEHNR and CDR2 FQNEAQ (reference sequence). V gave up 6 bases and J gave up 4 bases; unmatched junction bases: 6. CDR3 in amino acids: CASRHGTSEYNEQFF. The CDR3 DNA reads as TGTGCCAGCAGGCACGGGACTAGCGAGTACAATGAGCAGTTCTTC.

This chain uses TRBV27 with TRBJ1-1, with TRBD1 as a possible D gene (5 bases). This CDR3 is built from 14 residues. Trimming took off 1 base at V and 4 bases at J, with 10 bases between the two ends. Germline-derived CDR1 and CDR2 are MNHEY and SMNVEV (reference sequence). The CDR3 protein is CASSLFLGGTEAFF. The CDR3 DNA reads TGTGCCAGCAGTTTATTTCTCGGGGGCACTGAAGCTTTCTTT.

This clone was recorded once. The chain couples TRBV6-1 to TRBJ1-6; tentative D call: TRBD1 (5 bases). The CDR3 is made up of 21 amino acids. Germline assignment: CDR1 MNHNS and CDR2 SASEGT. Trimming took off 1 base at V and 0 bases at J, with 22 bases between the two ends. This chain's CDR3 is CASSEDRIKFSQSSYNSPLHF. CDR3 nucleotides: TGTGCCAGCAGTGAAGACAGGATAAAGTTTAGCCAAAGCTCCTATAATTCACCCCTCCACTTT.

This chain connects TRBV5-1 to TRBJ2-7; the D gene could be TRBD1 or TRBD2 (5 bases each). This CDR3 is built from 14 residues. Deletions cut 2 bases from V and 2 bases from J, with 11 bases between. Germline CDR1 reads SGHRS; CDR2 reads YFSETQ. CDR3 sequence (DNA): TGCGCCAGCAGCTTCCGGGGACCTACCTACGAGCAGTACTTC. This codes for CASSFRGPTYEQYF.

The chain links TRBV10-2 to TRBJ2-7; 9 nucleotides agree with TRBD1. The junction had 10 bases not matched to a gene; V was cut back by 7 bases and J by 3 bases. CDR1 and CDR2 (germline): WSHSY, SAAADI. The CDR3 loop spans 15 amino acids. CDR3 loop: CASTSAGTGHYEQYF. Here the CDR3 DNA reads TGCGCCAGCACCTCCGCCGGGACAGGGCACTACGAGCAGTACTTC.

The CDR3 region is CSVEDGDTATDTQYF. The DNA of the CDR3 is TGCAGCGTTGAAGATGGGGACACCGCCACAGATACGCAGTATTTT. The chain links TRBV29-1 to TRBJ2-3; maybe TRBD1 (6 bases). V was pared by 0 bases and J by 2 bases, with 12 bases between. The germline gives CDR1 SQVTM, CDR2 ANQGSEA. The CDR3 totals 15 residues.

The chain uses TRBV2 and TRBJ1-5, with 12 bases aligning to TRBD1. This CDR3 is built from 15 residues. The V gene's germline CDR1 is SNHLY and CDR2 FYNNEI. V was pared by 4 bases and J by 8 bases, with 6 bases of the junction left unmatched. In DNA, the CDR3 is TGTGCCAGCAGTGTGGGACAGGGGGCCGGGGAGCCCCAGCATTTT. Translating gives CASSVGQGAGEPQHF.

The rearrangement joins TRBV5-6 to TRBJ2-7, with 7 bases aligning to TRBD1. The germline V gene has CDR1 SGHDT and CDR2 YYEEEE. V dropped 4 bases and J dropped 4; count of bases not matched to a gene: 11. This CDR3 is 15 amino acids long. The CDR3 reads CASSVGWDSSYEQYF. Written as DNA, the CDR3 is TGTGCCAGCAGCGTAGGATGGGACAGTAGTTACGAGCAGTACTTC.

In the case of this clone: Other DNA sequences in this specimen translate into the identical CDR3. V gene TRBV5-6 combines with J gene TRBJ2-7, with D tentatively TRBD1 or TRBD2 (5 bases each). In germline, CDR1 is SGHDT, CDR2 YYEEEE. V was cut by 3 bases and J by 0 bases, with 10 bases left in between. The CDR3 runs to 14 residues. The CDR3 sequence is CASSWGTDSYEQYF. The CDR3, as DNA: TGTGCCAGCAGCTGGGGGACGGACTCCTACGAGCAGTACTTC.

The chain employs TRBV7-9 and TRBJ2-7; D remains unclear. Germline-derived CDR1 and CDR2 are SEHNR and FQNEAQ (reference sequence). V was cut by 4 bases and J by 6 bases, with 16 bases left in between. The CDR3 is 14 amino acids. The CDR3 loop is CASSSPKSSGEQYF. DNA of the CDR3: TGTGCCAGCAGCTCCCCCAAATCCTCGGGCGAGCAGTACTTC.

The genes are TRBV19 and TRBJ2-2; D perhaps matches TRBD1 (6 bases). CDR1 is LNHDA and CDR2 is SQIVND in the germline V gene (reference sequence). The CDR3 runs 14 residues. Trimming left V 6 bases short and J 0 bases short, with 8 bases between. CDR3 region: CASRAGANTGELFF. CDR3 DNA sequence: TGTGCCAGTAGAGCAGGGGCGAACACCGGGGAGCTGTTTTTT.

The chain couples TRBV23-1 to TRBJ2-7; 10 positions match TRBD1. TRBV23-1 is assigned to the ORF class and has an uncertain function. V gave up 2 bases and J gave up 2 bases; unmatched junction bases: 9. The CDR3 is 17 amino acids. As DNA, the CDR3 is TGCGCCAGCAGTCAAGTTAGAGGGACAGGGGCTACCTACGAGCAGTACTTC. It translates to CASSQVRGTGATYEQYF.

As concerns this clone: Other nucleotide sequences in the sample specify the same CDR3. The chain has TRBV7-9 and TRBJ1-2, with 9 bases aligning to TRBD1. Germline CDR1 reads SEHNR; CDR2 reads FQNEAQ (reference sequence). The CDR3 has 13 amino acids. V gave up 5 bases and J gave up 4 bases; unmatched junction bases: 2. The CDR3 spells CASSGQGFYGYTF. CDR3 DNA: TGTGCCAGCAGCGGACAGGGGTTCTATGGCTACACCTTC.